Here is one T cell receptor beta chain with its context. Trimming removed 4 bases from V and 0 bases from J, with 10 bases in between. The germline CDR1 and CDR2 sequences are SGDLS and YYNGEE. CDR3 size: 15 residues. These data belong to a study of blood T cell repertoires in COVID-19. Only in-frame clones appear in the TCRdb table, and some are missing; sequencing was by immunoSEQ multiplex PCR. The sample includes some 220,000 clones, approximately 85% of them seen just once. The V and J genes are TRBV9 and TRBJ1-4; D is unclear. The TCR was taken from a woman in her sixties or seventies with COVID-19, enrolled during active disease. The specimen sequenced was peripheral blood. In nucleotides, the CDR3 is TGTGCCAGCAGCCCTTACATGGCAACTAATGAAAAACTGTTTTTT. It specifies CASSPYMATNEKLFF.